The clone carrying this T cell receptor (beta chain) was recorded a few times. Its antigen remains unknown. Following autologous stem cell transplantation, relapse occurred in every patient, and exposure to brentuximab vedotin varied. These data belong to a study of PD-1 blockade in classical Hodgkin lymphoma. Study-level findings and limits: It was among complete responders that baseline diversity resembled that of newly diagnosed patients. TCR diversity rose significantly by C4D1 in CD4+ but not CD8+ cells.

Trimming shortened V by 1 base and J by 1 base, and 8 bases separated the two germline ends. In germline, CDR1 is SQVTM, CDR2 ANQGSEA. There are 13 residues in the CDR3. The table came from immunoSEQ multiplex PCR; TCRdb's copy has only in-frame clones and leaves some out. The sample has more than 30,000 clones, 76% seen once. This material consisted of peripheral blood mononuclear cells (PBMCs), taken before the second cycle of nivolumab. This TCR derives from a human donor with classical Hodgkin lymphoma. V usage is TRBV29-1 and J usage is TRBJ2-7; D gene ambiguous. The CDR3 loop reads CSVEVEGSYEQYF. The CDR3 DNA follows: TGCAGCGTTGAAGTGGAAGGGTCCTACGAGCAGTACTTC.